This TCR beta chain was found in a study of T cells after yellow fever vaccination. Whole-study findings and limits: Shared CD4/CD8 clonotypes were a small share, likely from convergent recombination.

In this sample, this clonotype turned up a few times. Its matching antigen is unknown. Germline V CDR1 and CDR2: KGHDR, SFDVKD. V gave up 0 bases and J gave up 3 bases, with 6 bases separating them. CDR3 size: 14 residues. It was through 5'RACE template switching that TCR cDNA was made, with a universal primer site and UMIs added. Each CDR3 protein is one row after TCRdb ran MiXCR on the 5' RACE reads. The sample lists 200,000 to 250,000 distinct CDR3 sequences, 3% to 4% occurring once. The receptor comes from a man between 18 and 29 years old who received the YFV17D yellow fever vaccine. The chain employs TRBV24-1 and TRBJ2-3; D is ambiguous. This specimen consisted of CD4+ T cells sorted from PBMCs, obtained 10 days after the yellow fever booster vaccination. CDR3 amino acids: CATSDLSRTDTQYF. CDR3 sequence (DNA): TGTGCCACCAGTGATTTGTCAAGGACAGATACGCAGTATTTT.